The present T cell receptor (beta chain) was sequenced within a study of cytomegalovirus exposure and HLA in healthy donors. General study points: Sequencing artifact likely explains a cluster of highly shared sequence variants. According to an earlier analysis, most TCR beta V segments yielded productive rearrangements about 87% or about 30% of the time. Among donors in an Asian-associated ancestry cluster, a later analysis reportedly found fewer N-insertions than the roughly 650-donor mean.

Both 60 Vbeta primers and 13 Jbeta primers went into the PCR. The table came from immunoSEQ multiplex PCR; TCRdb's copy has only in-frame clones and leaves some out. The table shows some 150,000 clones, with 80% to 90% occurring only once. CDR1 is SGDLS, CDR2 YYNGEE, per germline. The ends lost 4 bases at V and 2 bases at J; junction bases unmatched: 12. The CDR3 is made up of 16 amino acids. The sample holds one count of this clone. The antigen is unknown. This sample includes further DNA sequences coding for the same CDR3. The chain uses TRBV9 and TRBJ2-7; 7 nucleotides align to TRBD2. The sample taken for sequencing was PBMCs. This TCR was sampled from a man over 45 in good health and CMV-seropositive. This chain's CDR3 is CASSPRGSPPAYEQYF. The CDR3, as DNA: TGTGCCAGCAGCCCTCGCGGGAGTCCCCCCGCCTACGAGCAGTACTTC.